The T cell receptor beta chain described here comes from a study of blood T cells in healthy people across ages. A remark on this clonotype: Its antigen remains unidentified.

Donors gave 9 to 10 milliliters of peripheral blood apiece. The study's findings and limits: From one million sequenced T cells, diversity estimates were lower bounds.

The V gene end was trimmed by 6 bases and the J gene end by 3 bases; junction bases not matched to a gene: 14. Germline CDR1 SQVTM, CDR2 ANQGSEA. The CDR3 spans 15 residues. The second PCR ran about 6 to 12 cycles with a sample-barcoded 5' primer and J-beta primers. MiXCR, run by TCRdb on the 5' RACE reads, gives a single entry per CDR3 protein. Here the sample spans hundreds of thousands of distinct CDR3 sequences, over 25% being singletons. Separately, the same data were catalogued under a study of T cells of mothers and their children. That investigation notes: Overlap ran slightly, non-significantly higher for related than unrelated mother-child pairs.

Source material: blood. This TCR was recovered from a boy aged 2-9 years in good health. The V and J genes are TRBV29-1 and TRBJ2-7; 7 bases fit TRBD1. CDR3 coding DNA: TGCAGCGTAAATCGACAGGGCCGTGGGGTCTACGAGCAGTACTTC. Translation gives CSVNRQGRGVYEQYF.